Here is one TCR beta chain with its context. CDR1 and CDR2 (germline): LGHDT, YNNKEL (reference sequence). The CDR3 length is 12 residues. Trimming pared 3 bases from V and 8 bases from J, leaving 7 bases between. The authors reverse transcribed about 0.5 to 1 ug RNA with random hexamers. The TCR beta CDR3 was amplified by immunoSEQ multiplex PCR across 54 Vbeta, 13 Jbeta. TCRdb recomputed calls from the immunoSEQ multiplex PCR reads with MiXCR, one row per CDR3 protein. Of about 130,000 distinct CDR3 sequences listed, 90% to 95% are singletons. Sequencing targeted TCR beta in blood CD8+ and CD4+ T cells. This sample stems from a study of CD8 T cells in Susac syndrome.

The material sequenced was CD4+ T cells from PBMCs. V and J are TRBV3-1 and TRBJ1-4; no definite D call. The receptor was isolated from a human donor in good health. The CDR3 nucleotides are TGTGCCAGCAGCCAGTTTCGAGAAAAACTGTTTTTT. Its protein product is CASSQFREKLFF.